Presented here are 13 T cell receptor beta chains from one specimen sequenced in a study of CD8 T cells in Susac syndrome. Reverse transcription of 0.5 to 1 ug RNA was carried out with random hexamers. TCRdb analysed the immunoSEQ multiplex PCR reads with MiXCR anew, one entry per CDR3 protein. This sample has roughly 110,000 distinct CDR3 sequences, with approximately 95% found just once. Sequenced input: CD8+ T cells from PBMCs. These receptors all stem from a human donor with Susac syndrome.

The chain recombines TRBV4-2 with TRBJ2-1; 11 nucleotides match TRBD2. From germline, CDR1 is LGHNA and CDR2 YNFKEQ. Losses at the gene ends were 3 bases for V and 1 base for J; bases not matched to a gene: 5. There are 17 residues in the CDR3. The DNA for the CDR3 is TGTGCCAGCAGCCACGACGCTAGCGGGGGGTCCTACAATGAGCAGTTCTTC. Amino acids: CASSHDASGGSYNEQFF.

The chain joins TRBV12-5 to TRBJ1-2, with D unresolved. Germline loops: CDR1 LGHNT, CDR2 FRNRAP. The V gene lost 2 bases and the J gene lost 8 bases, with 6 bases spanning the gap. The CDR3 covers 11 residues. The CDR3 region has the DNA TGTGCTAGTGGTTTGCCCCACGGCTACACCTTC. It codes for CASGLPHGYTF.

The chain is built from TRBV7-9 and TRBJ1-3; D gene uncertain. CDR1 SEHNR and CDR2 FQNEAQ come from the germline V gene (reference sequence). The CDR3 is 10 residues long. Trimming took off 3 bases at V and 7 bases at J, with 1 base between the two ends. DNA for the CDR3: TGTGCCAGCAGCTTGAACACCATATATTTT. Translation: CASSLNTIYF. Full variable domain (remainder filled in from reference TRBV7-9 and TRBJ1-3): DTGVSQNPRHKITKRGQNVTFRCDPISEHNRLYWYRQTLGQGPEFLTYFQNEAQLEKSRLLSDRFSAERPKGSFSTLEIQRTEQGDSAMYLCASSLNTIYFGEGSWLTVV.

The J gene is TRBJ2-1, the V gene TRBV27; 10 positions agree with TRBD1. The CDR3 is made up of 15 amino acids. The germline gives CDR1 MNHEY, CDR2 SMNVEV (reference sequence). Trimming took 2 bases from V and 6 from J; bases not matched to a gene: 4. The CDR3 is CASSLTGQGTNEQFF. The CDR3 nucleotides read TGTGCCAGCAGTTTAACGGGACAGGGGACCAATGAGCAGTTCTTC.

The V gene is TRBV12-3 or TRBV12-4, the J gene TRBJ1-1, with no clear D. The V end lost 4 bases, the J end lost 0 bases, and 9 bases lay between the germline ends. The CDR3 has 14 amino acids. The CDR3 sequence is CASSSATLNTEAFF. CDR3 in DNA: TGTGCCAGCAGTTCCGCGACACTGAACACTGAAGCTTTCTTT.

The CDR3 bases are TGCAGCGGGCGTTTGGCAGAGCAGTTCTTC. Translation: CSGRLAEQFF. This sequence joins TRBV29-1 and TRBJ2-1; the D is unclear. The CDR3 runs to 10 residues. The germline gives CDR1 SQVTM, CDR2 ANQGSEA. With 7 bases removed from V and 10 bases from J, the gap between germline ends came to 11 bases.

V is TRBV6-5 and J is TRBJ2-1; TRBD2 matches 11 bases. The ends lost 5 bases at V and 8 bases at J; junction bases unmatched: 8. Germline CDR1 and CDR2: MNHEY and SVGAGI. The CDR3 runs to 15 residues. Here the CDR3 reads CASSSSGGVGDEQFF. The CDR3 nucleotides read TGTGCCAGCAGTAGTAGCGGGGGGGTTGGGGATGAGCAGTTCTTC.

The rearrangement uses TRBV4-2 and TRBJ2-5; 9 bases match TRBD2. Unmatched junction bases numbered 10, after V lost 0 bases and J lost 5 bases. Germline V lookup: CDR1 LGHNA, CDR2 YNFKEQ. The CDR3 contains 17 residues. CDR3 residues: CASSQEIGGGAGETQYF. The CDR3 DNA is TGTGCCAGCAGCCAAGAAATTGGCGGGGGGGCCGGGGAGACCCAGTACTTC.

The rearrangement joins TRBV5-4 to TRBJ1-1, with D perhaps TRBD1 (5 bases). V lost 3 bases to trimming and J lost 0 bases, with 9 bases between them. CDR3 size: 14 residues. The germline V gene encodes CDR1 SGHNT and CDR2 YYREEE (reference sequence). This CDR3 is CASSSREVNTEAFF. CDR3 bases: TGTGCCAGCAGCTCCAGGGAGGTGAACACTGAAGCTTTCTTT.

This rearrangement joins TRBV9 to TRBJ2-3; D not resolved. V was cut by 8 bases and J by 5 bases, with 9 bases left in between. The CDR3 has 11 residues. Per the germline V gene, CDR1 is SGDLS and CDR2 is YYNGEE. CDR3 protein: CASSNRDTQYF. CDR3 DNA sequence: TGTGCCAGTTCGAACAGAGATACGCAGTATTTT.

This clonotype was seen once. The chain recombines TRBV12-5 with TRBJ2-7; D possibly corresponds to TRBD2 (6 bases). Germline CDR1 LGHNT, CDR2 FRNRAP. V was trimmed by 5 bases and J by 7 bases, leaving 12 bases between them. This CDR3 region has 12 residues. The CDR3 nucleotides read TGTGCTAGTGGTCCGGGACTTCTAGAGCAGTACTTC. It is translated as CASGPGLLEQYF.

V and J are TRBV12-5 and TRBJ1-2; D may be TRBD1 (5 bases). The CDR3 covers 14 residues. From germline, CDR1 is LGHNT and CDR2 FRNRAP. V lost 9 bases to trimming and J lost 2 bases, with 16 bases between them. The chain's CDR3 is CASGEPGQNYGYTF. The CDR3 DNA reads TGTGCTAGCGGTGAACCTGGACAAAACTATGGCTACACCTTC.

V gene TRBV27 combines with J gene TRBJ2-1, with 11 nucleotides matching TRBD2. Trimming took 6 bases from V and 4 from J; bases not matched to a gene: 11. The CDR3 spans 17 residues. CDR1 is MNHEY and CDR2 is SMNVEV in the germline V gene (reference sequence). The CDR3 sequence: CASRPRPRTSGYNEQFF. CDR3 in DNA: TGTGCCAGCAGACCACGGCCAAGGACTAGCGGGTACAATGAGCAGTTCTTC.